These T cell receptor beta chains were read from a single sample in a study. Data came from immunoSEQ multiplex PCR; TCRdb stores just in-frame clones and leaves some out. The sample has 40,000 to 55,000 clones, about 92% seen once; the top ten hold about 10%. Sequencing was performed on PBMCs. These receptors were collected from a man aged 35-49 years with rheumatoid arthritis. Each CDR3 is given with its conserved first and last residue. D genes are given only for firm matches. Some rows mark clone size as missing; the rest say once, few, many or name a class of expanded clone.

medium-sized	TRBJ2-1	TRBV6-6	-	TGTGCCACACTCGTGTCCTTCGAGCAGTTCTTC	CATLVSFEQFF
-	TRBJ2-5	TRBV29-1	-	TGCAGCGTCGCCCTATCGACCCGGGAGACCCAGTACTTC	CSVALSTRETQYF
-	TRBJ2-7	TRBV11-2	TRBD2	TGTGCCAGCAGCAAGGGACTAGCGGAGACCTACGAGCAGTACTTC	CASSKGLAETYEQYF
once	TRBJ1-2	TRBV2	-	TGTGCCAGCAGTCCGACCCTGACTGGCTACACCTTC	CASSPTLTGYTF
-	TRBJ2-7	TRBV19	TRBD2	TGTGCCAGTAGGGTCGGGGGGAGCTACGAGCAGTACTTC	CASRVGGSYEQYF
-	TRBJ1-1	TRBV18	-	TGTGCCAGCTCACCACGGGACACCACTGAAGCTTTCTTT	CASSPRDTTEAFF
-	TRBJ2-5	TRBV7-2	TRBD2	TGTGCCAGCAGCTCAGGACTAGCGGGAGATGCTGAGACCCAGTACTTC	CASSSGLAGDAETQYF
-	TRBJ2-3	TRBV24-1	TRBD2	TGTGCCACCAGTGGCGAACTAGCGGGATCCACAGATACGCAGTATTTT	CATSGELAGSTDTQYF
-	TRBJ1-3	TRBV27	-	TGTGCCAGCAGTTCGAACGAGCTCTCTGGAAACACCATATATTTT	CASSSNELSGNTIYF
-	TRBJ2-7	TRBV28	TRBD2	TGTGCCAGCAGTTTTGAAACTCCCGGGACTAGCGGGAGGGCCCCCTACGAGCAGTACTTC	CASSFETPGTSGRAPYEQYF
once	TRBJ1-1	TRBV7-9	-	TGTGCCAGCAGCCCATGGGACCGAAGGGGCACTGAAGCTTTCTTT	CASSPWDRRGTEAFF
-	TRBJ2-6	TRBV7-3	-	TGTGCCAGCAGCCAAGAAAAAAACGGCCACGTCCTGACTTTC	CASSQEKNGHVLTF
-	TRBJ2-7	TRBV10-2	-	TGCGCCAGCAGTGAGTCGAGCGTGGGTCGCGGAACCTACGAGCAGTACTTC	CASSESSVGRGTYEQYF
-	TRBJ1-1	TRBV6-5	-	TGTGCCAGCAGTTACCGCCCGGGACTGTCGAACACTGAAGCTTTCTTT	CASSYRPGLSNTEAFF
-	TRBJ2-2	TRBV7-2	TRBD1	TGTGCCAGCAGTTCCCAGGGGGTCACCGGGGAGCTGTTTTTT	CASSSQGVTGELFF
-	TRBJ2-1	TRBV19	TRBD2	TGTGCCGTAAGCGGGAGCTCCTACAATGAGCAGTTCTTC	CAVSGSSYNEQFF
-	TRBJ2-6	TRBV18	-	TGTGCCAGCTCACCCTCGACGTGGAGCTCTGGGGCCAACGTCCTGACTTTC	CASSPSTWSSGANVLTF
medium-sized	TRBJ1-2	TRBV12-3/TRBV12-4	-	TGTGCCAGCAGTCCAGGGGCGATCGAGTACACCTTC	CASSPGAIEYTF
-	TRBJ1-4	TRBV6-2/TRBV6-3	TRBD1	TGTGCCAGCAGTTACGGACAGGGTGGTGAAAAACTGTTTTTT	CASSYGQGGEKLFF
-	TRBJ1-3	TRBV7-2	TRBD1	TGTGCCAGCAGCTACGGGGGACAGGGGATCGCTGGAAACACCATATATTTT	CASSYGGQGIAGNTIYF
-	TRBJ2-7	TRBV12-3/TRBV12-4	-	TGTGCCAGCAGATCCGGACGGAGTTACGAGCAGTACTTC	CASRSGRSYEQYF
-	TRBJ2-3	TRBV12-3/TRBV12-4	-	TGTGCCAGCAGTTTTAACCCCACAGATACGCAGTATTTT	CASSFNPTDTQYF
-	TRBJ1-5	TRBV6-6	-	TGTGCCAGCAGTTACGGGCCTTCGACCTTTCAGCCCCAGCATTTT	CASSYGPSTFQPQHF
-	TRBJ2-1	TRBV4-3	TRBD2	TGCGCCAGCAGACGTAGCGGGAGAGGCTACAATGAGCAGTTCTTC	CASRRSGRGYNEQFF
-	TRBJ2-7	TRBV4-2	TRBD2	TGTGCCAGCAGCCAAGTGGGGACTAGCGGGGGGGCGGAGCAGTACTTC	CASSQVGTSGGAEQYF
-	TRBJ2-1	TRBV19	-	TGTGCCAGTAGTATGACCCGGGACTCTCAGATCTACAATGAGCAGTTCTTC	CASSMTRDSQIYNEQFF
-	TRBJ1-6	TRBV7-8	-	TGTGCCAGCAGCTCCGGCCGGGGCAATACAAATTCACCCCTCCACTTT	CASSSGRGNTNSPLHF
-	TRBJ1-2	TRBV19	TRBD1	TGTGCCAGGATGGACAGGGGGCTTCCCAGAAGCTACACCTTC	CARMDRGLPRSYTF
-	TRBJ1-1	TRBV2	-	TGTGCCAGCACGAGGCAGCCCAACACTGAAGCTTTCTTT	CASTRQPNTEAFF
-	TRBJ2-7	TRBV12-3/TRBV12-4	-	TGTGCCAGCAGTCCGGGTCAGGGCGAGCAGTACTTC	CASSPGQGEQYF
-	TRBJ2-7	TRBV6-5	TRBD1	TGTGCCAGCAGTCTCCGACAGGGGGCGACCTACGAGCAGTACTTC	CASSLRQGATYEQYF
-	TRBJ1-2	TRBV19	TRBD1	TGTGCCAGTAGGACAGGGGGCAGCGCAGGCTACACCTTC	CASRTGGSAGYTF
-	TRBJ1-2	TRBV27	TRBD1	TGTGCCAGCAGTACTCGTACCCGGGACAGAGGACACTATGGCTACACCTTC	CASSTRTRDRGHYGYTF
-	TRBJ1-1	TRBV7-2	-	TGTGCCAGCAGCTCCTCGCCGGGGGCTCGGAGGGCTTTCTTT	CASSSSPGARRAFF
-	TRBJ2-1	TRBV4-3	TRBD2	TGCGCCAGCAGCTTGGATGGACTAGACTCCTACAATGAGCAGTTCTTC	CASSLDGLDSYNEQFF
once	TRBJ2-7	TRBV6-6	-	TGTGCCAGTCAGATGAGCTCCTACGAGCAGTACTTC	CASQMSSYEQYF
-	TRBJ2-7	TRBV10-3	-	TGTGCCATCAGTGAGGTGGCGGGGATCTACGAGCAGTACTTC	CAISEVAGIYEQYF
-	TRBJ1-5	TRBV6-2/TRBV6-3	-	TGTGCCAGCAGTTACTCGAGGGGCACTCAGCCCCAGCATTTT	CASSYSRGTQPQHF
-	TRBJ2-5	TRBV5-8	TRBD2	TGTGCCAGCAGACTCGGGACTAGCGGGATTCAAGAGACCCAGTACTTC	CASRLGTSGIQETQYF
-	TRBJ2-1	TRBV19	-	TGTGCCAGTAGTATGAGGGACGCCGGGCAGTTCTTC	CASSMRDAGQFF
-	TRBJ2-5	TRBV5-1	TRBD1	TGCGCCAGCAGCAACGGACAGGTTGGGGAGACCCAGTACTTC	CASSNGQVGETQYF
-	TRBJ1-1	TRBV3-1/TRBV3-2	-	TGTGCCAGCAGCCAAGAAAGGGCTCGGCCTGAAGCTTTCTTT	CASSQERARPEAFF